This TCR beta chain stems from a study of T cell responses to AZD1222 COVID-19 vaccine. Findings and caveats of the study: Vaccine-related CD4 TCRs covered spike, predominating at 160-218 and 743-854. After two AZD1222 doses, spike-specific TCR breadth and depth rose versus day 0. The number of AZD1222 recipients seropositive at baseline was only five or six. Sampling captured repertoires only after the peak T cell response.

On this clone: What it recognizes is unknown.

V was shortened by 0 bases and J by 0 bases, with 12 bases between the two germline ends. The germline gives CDR1 SGHAT, CDR2 FQNNGV. The CDR3 runs 18 residues. The table came from immunoSEQ multiplex PCR; TCRdb's copy has only in-frame clones and leaves some out. The repertoire holds around 160,000 clones, with 82% as singletons. The specimen was peripheral blood, collected on day 0 of MenACWY control vaccination. This rearrangement joins TRBV11-2 to TRBJ2-6; unclear D gene. The sequence was obtained from an adult in good health. The CDR3 spells CASSLDLPRTSGANVLTF. DNA of the CDR3: TGTGCCAGCAGCTTAGATCTACCGAGGACCTCTGGGGCCAACGTCCTGACTTTC. The whole variable domain, filled in from reference TRBV11-2 and TRBJ2-6, reads EAGVAQSPRYKIIEKRQSVAFWCNPISGHATLYWYQQILGQGPKLLIQFQNNGVVDDSQLPKDRFSAERLKGVDSTLKIQPAKLEDSAVYLCASSLDLPRTSGANVLTFGAGSRLTVL.